Below, 20 T cell receptor beta chains from the same sample are listed, as sequenced in a study of neurological immune-mediated disorders. Via MiXCR, TCRdb re-called the 5' RACE reads, giving one row per CDR3 protein. Here the sample spans about 80,000 distinct CDR3 sequences, 3.5% to 4.5% being singletons. The time point here: longitudinal time-point 3. The sample taken for sequencing was PBMCs. Receptor source: a woman aged 55-70 years with multiple sclerosis.

In this sample, this clonotype turned up many times. This rearrangement joins TRBV3-1 to TRBJ2-7; D is tentatively TRBD1 or TRBD2 (5 bases each). The CDR3 spans 11 residues. V was cut by 6 bases and J by 7 bases, with 10 bases left in between. Germline V lookup: CDR1 LGHDT, CDR2 YNNKEL (reference sequence). The CDR3 loop reads CASSRDREQYF. The DNA of the CDR3 is TGTGCCAGCAGTAGGGACCGAGAGCAGTACTTC.

This clonotype was seen many times. The chain has TRBV12-3 or TRBV12-4 and TRBJ2-1; TRBD2 matches 8 bases. The CDR3 covers 16 residues. The ends lost 3 bases at V and 2 bases at J; junction bases unmatched: 6. The CDR3, as DNA: TGTGCCAGCAGTTTTTGGCGGGGGGCCGCCTACAATGAGCAGTTCTTC. Its translation is CASSFWRGAAYNEQFF.

The table lists this clonotype with many counts. The chain employs TRBV6-5 and TRBJ1-2; possible D gene TRBD1, 5 bases. The germline V and J ends were trimmed by 5 bases and 0 bases, with 10 bases remaining between them. This CDR3 contains 14 residues. Germline CDR1 reads MNHEY; CDR2 reads SVGAGI. The CDR3 DNA is TGTGCCAGCAGTGACGGGACCGCTAACTATGGCTACACCTTC. The encoded protein is CASSDGTANYGYTF.

This clonotype was recorded many times. The chain is built from TRBV6-6 and TRBJ2-5; D remains ambiguous. V lost 5 bases and J lost 5, with 9 bases in between. This CDR3 region has 12 residues. Germline loops: CDR1 MNHNY, CDR2 SVGAGI (reference sequence). CDR3 DNA: TGTGCCAGCAGTCCAGTCGTCGAGACCCAGTACTTC. Translating gives CASSPVVETQYF.

The table lists this clonotype with many counts. The rearrangement joins TRBV5-1 to TRBJ2-3; 14 bases are shared with TRBD2. V shed 4 bases, J shed 5 bases, and the junction held 3 bases outside the gene matches. CDR3 length: 15 residues. CDR1 and CDR2 from the germline V gene are SGHRS and YFSETQ. The CDR3 bases are TGCGCCAGCAGCACAGGACTAGCGGGGGGAGATACGCAGTATTTT. Amino acid sequence: CASSTGLAGGDTQYF.

This clonotype occurred many times. V and J are TRBV7-8 and TRBJ1-1; D unresolved. V was cut by 0 bases and J by 7 bases, with 12 bases left in between. Germline-derived CDR1 and CDR2 are SGHVS and FQNEAQ. The CDR3 has 14 residues. CDR3 protein: CASSLAQRAGEAFF. The DNA for the CDR3 is TGTGCCAGCAGCTTAGCCCAGAGAGCCGGTGAAGCTTTCTTT. Looking up the rest from reference TRBV7-8 and TRBJ1-1 gives the full variable domain: GAGVSQSPRYKVAKRGQDVALRCDPISGHVSLFWYQQALGQGPEFLTYFQNEAQLDKSGLPSDRFFAERPEGSVSTLKIQRTQQEDSAVYLCASSLAQRAGEAFFGQGTRLTVV.

This clonotype was detected ten times or more. This chain connects TRBV24-1 to TRBJ2-2; D call uncertain. Trimming cost V 7 bases and J 0 bases, with 11 bases left between them. The CDR3 has 15 amino acids. CDR1 and CDR2 from the germline V gene are KGHDR and SFDVKD. Here the CDR3 reads CATSPALANTGELFF. CDR3 nucleotides: TGTGCCACCAGCCCTGCTCTCGCGAACACCGGGGAGCTGTTTTTT.

This clonotype was recorded a few times. The chain is built from TRBV3-1 and TRBJ2-1, with 7 nucleotides matching TRBD2. CDR3 length equals 15 residues. The V gene's germline CDR1 is LGHDT and CDR2 YNNKEL (reference sequence). Unmatched junction bases numbered 11, after V lost 4 bases and J lost 8 bases. As DNA, the CDR3 is TGTGCCAGCAGCCGGGGGGGTGCTTCTTTTTATGAGCAGTTCTTC. Its translation: CASSRGGASFYEQFF.

This clonotype was counted between two and nine times. CDR3 sequence: CASSLNLNRGTGELFF. The CDR3 DNA is TGTGCCAGCAGCTTAAATCTGAACCGGGGGACCGGGGAGCTGTTTTTT. This rearrangement joins TRBV11-2 to TRBJ2-2; possible D gene TRBD2, 6 bases. This CDR3 spans 16 amino acids. V lost 2 bases and J lost 5, with 15 bases in between. CDR1 SGHAT and CDR2 FQNNGV come from the germline V gene. The whole variable domain, filled in from reference TRBV11-2 and TRBJ2-2, reads EAGVAQSPRYKIIEKRQSVAFWCNPISGHATLYWYQQILGQGPKLLIQFQNNGVVDDSQLPKDRFSAERLKGVDSTLKIQPAKLEDSAVYLCASSLNLNRGTGELFFGEGSRLTVL.

This clonotype has a count of ten or more. V is TRBV5-1 and J is TRBJ1-1; possibly TRBD1 for D (6 bases). This CDR3 contains 14 residues. CDR1 is SGHRS and CDR2 is YFSETQ in the germline V gene. Trimming took off 1 base at V and 4 bases at J, with 11 bases between the two ends. The CDR3 here is CASSLSQGITEAFF. The DNA for the CDR3 is TGCGCCAGCAGCTTGAGCCAGGGGATCACTGAAGCTTTCTTT.

This clonotype was observed at least ten times. The V and J genes are TRBV6-6 and TRBJ1-5; weak D call: TRBD1 (6 bases). The CDR3 runs to 15 residues. V lost 5 bases and J 6 bases, leaving 17 bases between the germline ends. Germline V gives CDR1 MNHNY, CDR2 SVGAGI (reference sequence). In nucleotides, the CDR3 is TGTGCCAGCAGTCACCCCCTACAGGGCGGTCAGCCCCAGCATTTT. This encodes CASSHPLQGGQPQHF.

In this sample, this clonotype turned up many times. V gene TRBV7-9 combines with J gene TRBJ1-2; TRBD1 is a possible D gene (5 bases). Germline values: CDR1 SEHNR, CDR2 FQNEAQ (reference sequence). The V and J ends lost 0 bases and 7 bases respectively, with 15 bases between them. The CDR3 covers 15 residues. The CDR3 nucleotides read TGTGCCAGCAGCTTAGCGCGGGCAGGGAGCAGTGGCTACACCTTC. This translates into CASSLARAGSSGYTF.

This clonotype has a count of ten or more. This sequence joins TRBV20-1 and TRBJ1-6; no clear D gene. CDR1 is DFQATT, CDR2 SNEGSKA, per germline (reference sequence). The V end lost 4 bases, the J end lost 5 bases, and 9 bases lay between the germline ends. The CDR3 totals 13 residues. CDR3 nucleotides: TGCAGTGCTAAAACACCTAATAATTCACCCCTCCACTTT. It specifies CSAKTPNNSPLHF.

For this clonotype: A much more abundant neighbour one base away suggests this may be a read error. V usage is TRBV7-9 and J usage is TRBJ2-5; tentatively, D is TRBD2 (6 bases). This CDR3 spans 12 amino acids. Germline assignment: CDR1 SEHNR and CDR2 FQNEAQ (reference sequence). In nucleotides, the CDR3 is TGTGCCAGCGCCTTTGGGGGGAAGACCAAGTACTTC. It encodes CASAFGGKTKYF.

This clonotype was recorded at least ten times. V usage is TRBV5-1 and J usage is TRBJ2-1; D gene ambiguous. CDR1 SGHRS and CDR2 YFSETQ come from the germline V gene. Trimming shortened V by 0 bases and J by 8 bases, and 12 bases separated the two germline ends. The CDR3 extends over 14 amino acids. The CDR3 DNA sequence: TGCGCCAGCAGCTTGGTACTGACGTGGGATGAGCAGTTCTTC. It specifies CASSLVLTWDEQFF.

This clonotype was counted at least ten times. J is TRBJ2-3 and V is TRBV20-1, with D perhaps given as TRBD1 or TRBD2 (5 bases each). With 6 bases removed from V and 4 bases from J, the gap between germline ends came to 17 bases. The CDR3 sequence is 14 residues long. Germline CDR1 and CDR2: DFQATT and SNEGSKA (reference sequence). CDR3 coding DNA: TGCAGTGCCGCAGCCCGTGTGGGGGCAGATACGCAGTATTTT. This codes for CSAAARVGADTQYF.

This clonotype was observed at least ten times. This chain connects TRBV18 to TRBJ2-5; tentatively, D is TRBD1 (5 bases). Germline V gene data show CDR1 as KGHSH and CDR2 as LQKENI. V gave up 1 base and J gave up 2 bases, with 8 bases separating them. This CDR3 has 14 amino acids. The CDR3 sequence is CASSPRTPQETQYF. CDR3 nucleotides: TGTGCCAGCTCACCACGGACACCTCAAGAGACCCAGTACTTC.

The sample holds many counts of this clonotype. This sequence joins TRBV7-9 and TRBJ2-1; 9 bases match TRBD2. The V gene's germline CDR1 is SEHNR and CDR2 FQNEAQ (reference sequence). Trimming took 6 bases from V and 3 from J; bases not matched to a gene: 12. CDR3 length equals 17 residues. CDR3 amino acids: CASRPGVLAGNYNEQFF. The CDR3 DNA follows: TGTGCCAGCAGGCCAGGGGTACTAGCGGGCAACTACAATGAGCAGTTCTTC. The full variable domain, with the rest looked up from reference TRBV7-9 and TRBJ2-1, is DTGVSQNPRHKITKRGQNVTFRCDPISEHNRLYWYRQTLGQGPEFLTYFQNEAQLEKSRLLSDRFSAERPKGSFSTLEIQRTEQGDSAMYLCASRPGVLAGNYNEQFFGPGTRLTVL.

This clonotype was seen ten or more times. One end of the junction does not line up with germline, which may come from a read error. V usage is TRBV5-6 and J usage is TRBJ1-3; possibly TRBD1 for D (5 bases). Germline CDR1 SGHDT, CDR2 YYEEEE. This CDR3 is 16 amino acids long. The CDR3 here is CASSIGTYPVGNTTYF. DNA of the CDR3: TGTGCCAGCAGCATCGGGACGTACCCCGTCGGAAACACCACATATTTT.

This clonotype was detected many times. The rearrangement joins TRBV11-3 to TRBJ2-2; possibly TRBD2 for D (6 bases). Per the germline V gene, CDR1 is SGHNT and CDR2 is YENEEA. The length of the CDR3 is 13 residues. The V gene lost 5 bases and the J gene lost 6 bases, with 10 bases spanning the gap. CDR3 coding DNA: TGTGCCAGCAGCCACACTAGCTCCGGGGAGCTGTTTTTT. It codes for CASSHTSSGELFF.